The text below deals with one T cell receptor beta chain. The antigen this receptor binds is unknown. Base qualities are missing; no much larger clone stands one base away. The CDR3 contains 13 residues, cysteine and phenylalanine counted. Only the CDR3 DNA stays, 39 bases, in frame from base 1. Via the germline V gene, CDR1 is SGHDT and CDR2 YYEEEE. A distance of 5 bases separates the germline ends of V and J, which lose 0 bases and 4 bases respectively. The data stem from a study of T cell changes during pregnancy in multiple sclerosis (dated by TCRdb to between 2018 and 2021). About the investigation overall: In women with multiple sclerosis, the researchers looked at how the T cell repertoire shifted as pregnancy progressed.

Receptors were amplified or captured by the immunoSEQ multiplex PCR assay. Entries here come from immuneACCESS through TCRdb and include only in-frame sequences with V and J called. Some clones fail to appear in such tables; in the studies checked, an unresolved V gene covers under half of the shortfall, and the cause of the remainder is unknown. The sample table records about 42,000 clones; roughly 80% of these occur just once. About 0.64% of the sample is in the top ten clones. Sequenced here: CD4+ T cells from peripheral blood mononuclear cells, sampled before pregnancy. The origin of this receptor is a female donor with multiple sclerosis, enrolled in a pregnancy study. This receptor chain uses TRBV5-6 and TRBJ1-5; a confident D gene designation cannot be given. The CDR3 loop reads CASSLDPNQPQHF. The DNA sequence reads TGTGCCAGCAGCTTGGATCCGAATCAGCCCCAGCATTTT.